Below, one T cell receptor (beta chain) is given with its context. As yet, its antigen is unknown. The data derive from a study of T-cell reconstitution after alpha-beta-depleted transplantation in children. Overall study findings and caveats: Once a year had passed after transplant, T-cell counts and diversity came mostly from newly produced T cells. Some patients showed high day-60 TCRbeta diversity, which derived from surviving recipient T cells and thymic progenitors.

Germline CDR1 DFQATT, CDR2 SNEGSKA (reference sequence). The CDR3 sequence is 14 residues long. Unique molecular identifiers were incorporated when the TCRbeta library was constructed. MiXCR was run by TCRdb on the PCR reads, yielding one entry per CDR3 protein. The data show hundreds of thousands of distinct CDR3 sequences, roughly 13% seen once. The chain combines TRBV20-1 with TRBJ1-5; no clear D. Sample: PBMCs, mostly from graft donor cells, taken 360 days after TCRalphabeta/CD19-depleted stem cell transplant. This receptor was obtained from a male patient aged 10-17 years who had a stem cell transplant for acute myeloid leukemia, so the T cells may come from the graft donor. The DNA of the CDR3 is TGCAGCGCTCTCACCATTGATAGCAATCAGCCCCAGCATTTT. This sequence encodes CSALTIDSNQPQHF.